The 29 T cell receptor beta chains below come from one sample, sequenced in a study of T cell changes during pregnancy in multiple sclerosis. Assay used: immunoSEQ multiplex PCR; TCRdb lists only in-frame clones, some missing. The sample records about 22,000 clones, approximately 89% being singletons. Specimen: CD4+ T cells from peripheral blood mononuclear cells, collected after pregnancy. The source of these receptors is a female donor in good health, enrolled as a control in a pregnancy study.

V is TRBV5-1 and J is TRBJ2-3; TRBD2 might be the D (6 bases). This CDR3 has 15 amino acids. Germline assignment: CDR1 SGHRS and CDR2 YFSETQ. Trimming left V 3 bases short and J 6 bases short, with 17 bases between. For the CDR3, the DNA is TGCGCCAGCAGCTCTGACAAGGTTGGGGGGGATACGCAGTATTTT. Translating gives CASSSDKVGGDTQYF.

This sequence joins TRBV10-3 and TRBJ2-5, with a possible D match to TRBD2 (7 bases). CDR1 ENHRY and CDR2 SYGVKD come from the germline V gene. The CDR3 is made up of 15 amino acids. The V gene lost 8 bases and the J gene lost 4 bases, with 20 bases spanning the gap. The CDR3: CAIGRGGGDAETQYF. CDR3 in DNA: TGTGCCATCGGGAGGGGGGGCGGTGATGCAGAGACCCAGTACTTC.

The chain uses TRBV27 and TRBJ1-1, with D perhaps TRBD1 (6 bases). CDR1 and CDR2 from the germline V gene are MNHEY and SMNVEV (reference sequence). The CDR3 sequence is 14 residues long. V dropped 6 bases and J dropped 1 base, with 12 bases sitting between them. CDR3 amino acids: CASRITGKNTEAFF. CDR3 in DNA: TGTGCCAGCAGGATCACAGGGAAGAACACTGAAGCTTTCTTT.

The gene calls are TRBV6-5 and TRBJ2-3; unclear D gene. The CDR3 covers 13 residues. Between the trimmed V and J ends, which lost 5 bases and 3 bases, there was a span of 9 bases. The germline CDR1 and CDR2 sequences are MNHEY and SVGAGI. CDR3 DNA: TGTGCCAGCAGTGTAGCCCGGACAGATACGCAGTATTTT. Protein: CASSVARTDTQYF.

The chain joins TRBV30 to TRBJ1-1, with unresolved D. CDR3 length: 13 residues. CDR1 and CDR2 from the germline V gene are GTSNPN and SVGIG (reference sequence). Trimming took off 0 bases at V and 1 base at J, with 6 bases between the two ends. The CDR3 DNA follows: TGTGCCTGGAGTGTACGACAGAACACTGAAGCTTTCTTT. Translation gives CAWSVRQNTEAFF.

The chain joins TRBV29-1 to TRBJ2-3; unclear D gene. Trimming shortened V by 3 bases and J by 2 bases, and 9 bases separated the two germline ends. This CDR3 region has 13 residues. CDR1 and CDR2 (germline): SQVTM, ANQGSEA. The CDR3 protein is CSVEGRATDTQYF. The CDR3 DNA reads as TGCAGCGTTGAGGGCAGAGCCACAGATACGCAGTATTTT.

This clone has just one count. The chain has TRBV30 and TRBJ1-4; 8 bases align to TRBD1. Trimming removed 0 bases from V and 1 base from J; junction bases left unmatched: 10. CDR1 is GTSNPN, CDR2 SVGIG, per germline (reference sequence). The CDR3 is 18 residues long. CDR3 sequence (DNA): TGTGCCTGGAGTGTACTTCGCCCGGGACAGGTAACTAATGAAAAACTGTTTTTT. Its translation: CAWSVLRPGQVTNEKLFF.

The chain couples TRBV18 to TRBJ2-1; 8 nucleotides line up with TRBD2. The junction had 8 bases not matched to a gene; V was cut back by 0 bases and J by 7 bases. CDR3 length equals 16 residues. The germline gives CDR1 KGHSH, CDR2 LQKENI. The chain's CDR3 is CASSPPHGRAVNEQFF. The CDR3, as DNA: TGTGCCAGCTCACCACCTCACGGGAGGGCCGTTAATGAGCAGTTCTTC.

The chain couples TRBV25-1 to TRBJ2-3; 10 bases are shared with TRBD2. The germline gives CDR1 MGHDK, CDR2 SYGVNS. The CDR3 totals 17 residues. After removal of 3 bases from V and 4 bases from J, the junction contained 10 bases not matched to a gene. The CDR3 protein is CASSEPLASGSSDTQYF. The CDR3 bases are TGTGCCAGCAGTGAGCCCCTGGCTAGCGGGAGTTCAGATACGCAGTATTTT.

This sequence joins TRBV7-3 and TRBJ2-1, with 13 nucleotides matching TRBD2. Germline loops: CDR1 SGHTA, CDR2 FQGTGA. The CDR3 is made up of 15 amino acids. Trimming at V came to 2 bases and at J to 6 bases, leaving 1 base not matched to a gene. The CDR3 nucleotides are TGTGCCAGCAGCTTAGGGACTAGCGGGGTCAATGAGCAGTTCTTC. Encoded protein: CASSLGTSGVNEQFF.

V gene TRBV6-5 combines with J gene TRBJ2-2, with D possibly TRBD1 on 6 matching bases. The CDR3 has 14 amino acids. The V and J ends lost 2 bases and 8 bases respectively, with 12 bases between them. Per germline, CDR1 MNHEY and CDR2 SVGAGI. CDR3 region: CASSYGQGIGELFF. DNA of the CDR3: TGTGCCAGCAGTTACGGGCAGGGGATAGGGGAGCTGTTTTTT.

This rearrangement joins TRBV2 to TRBJ2-5, with 9 bases fitting TRBD2. Germline lookup yields CDR1 SNHLY and CDR2 FYNNEI. The CDR3 sequence is 15 residues long. V lost 9 bases, J lost 4 bases, and 12 bases stayed unmatched. CDR3 nucleotides: TGTGCCAGGGGCCGGCGCGGGGGGGCCGTAGAGACCCAGTACTTC. Its translation: CARGRRGGAVETQYF.

In DNA form, the CDR3 reads TGTGCCAGCAGCCTGTCGACAGGGGAGGACACCATATATTTT. Protein: CASSLSTGEDTIYF. The chain combines TRBV9 with TRBJ1-3, with 8 bases that match TRBD1. The germline CDR1 and CDR2 sequences are SGDLS and YYNGEE. The CDR3 is 14 amino acids. V shed 4 bases, J shed 8 bases, and the junction held 8 bases outside the gene matches.

This chain uses TRBV9 with TRBJ2-3; TRBD1 matches at 9 bases. V was clipped by 2 bases and J by 6 bases; unmatched bases: 7. From germline, CDR1 is SGDLS and CDR2 YYNGEE. There are 15 residues in the CDR3. The CDR3 region is CASSVIGQGMDTQYF. In DNA form, the CDR3 reads TGTGCCAGCAGCGTTATAGGACAGGGGATGGATACGCAGTATTTT. Supplemented by reference TRBV9 and TRBJ2-3, the full variable domain reads DSGVTQTPKHLITATGQRVTLRCSPRSGDLSVYWYQQSLDQGLQFLIQYYNGEERAKGNILERFSAQQFPDLHSELNLSSLELGDSALYFCASSVIGQGMDTQYFGPGTRLTVL.

This clone was counted between two and nine times. The chain links TRBV29-1 to TRBJ2-1; TRBD2 agrees at 8 bases. The CDR3 is made up of 15 amino acids. V lost 6 bases and J lost 1; bases outside the gene matches: 8. Germline CDR1 reads SQVTM; CDR2 reads ANQGSEA. The DNA for the CDR3 is TGCAGCGTCGTCGGGAGGGGACGATCCTACAATGAGCAGTTCTTC. Translation gives CSVVGRGRSYNEQFF.

The chain employs TRBV27 and TRBJ2-1; 10 positions match TRBD2. Germline V gene lookup returns CDR1 MNHEY and CDR2 SMNVEV (reference sequence). The CDR3 covers 17 residues. After removal of 3 bases from V and 1 base from J, the junction contained 6 bases not matched to a gene. The CDR3 DNA reads as TGTGCCAGCAGTTTCGGGTCACTAGCGGGGTCCTACAATGAGCAGTTCTTC. Translation: CASSFGSLAGSYNEQFF.

The rearrangement uses TRBV20-1 and TRBJ2-7; D may be TRBD2 (5 bases). The CDR3 covers 11 residues. CDR1 and CDR2 (germline): DFQATT, SNEGSKA (reference sequence). V was shortened by 6 bases and J by 6 bases, with 12 bases between the two germline ends. In nucleotides, the CDR3 is TGCAGTGCGAGACCGGGGTCCGAGCAGTACTTC. Translated, it gives CSARPGSEQYF.

V is TRBV23-1 and J is TRBJ1-5, with unresolved D. TRBV23-1 is an ORF for which the function is uncertain. CDR3 length: 11 residues. The V end lost 11 bases, the J end lost 4 bases, and 9 bases lay between the germline ends. DNA for the CDR3: TGCGCCCCAAGAGGAAATCAGCCCCAGCATTTT. Translating gives CAPRGNQPQHF.

The J gene is TRBJ2-2, the V gene TRBV7-6; TRBD2 might be the D (7 bases). The CDR3 sequence is 17 residues long. Germline assignment: CDR1 SGHVS and CDR2 FNYEAQ. V shed 5 bases and J shed 2 bases, with 18 bases lying between them. Written as DNA, the CDR3 is TGTGCCAGCAGCCCCGAGGGGGGGGCGACTAACACCGGGGAGCTGTTTTTT. Protein sequence: CASSPEGGATNTGELFF.

This clone was recorded only once. Other DNA sequences within the sample encode an identical CDR3. This chain joins TRBV4-2 and TRBJ2-3, with 8 positions matching TRBD1. This CDR3 is 15 amino acids long. CDR1 is LGHNA, CDR2 YNFKEQ, per germline. V shed 5 bases and J 3 bases; nucleotides not matched to a gene: 7. CDR3 bases: TGTGCCAGCAGCGGATTAACAGGGGGGACAGATACGCAGTATTTT. Translation gives CASSGLTGGTDTQYF.

The chain combines TRBV10-3 with TRBJ2-7, with D possibly matching TRBD1 (5 bases). V lost 3 bases to trimming and J lost 4 bases, with 22 bases between them. Germline loops: CDR1 ENHRY, CDR2 SYGVKD. This CDR3 contains 17 residues. The CDR3 reads CAISDQGFLLQTYEQYF. The CDR3 DNA reads as TGTGCCATCAGTGATCAGGGATTCCTTCTGCAAACTTACGAGCAGTACTTC.

The rearrangement links TRBV6-5 to TRBJ2-7; D might be TRBD2 (5 bases). Trimming took off 6 bases at V and 1 base at J, with 10 bases between the two ends. CDR1 is MNHEY, CDR2 SVGAGI, per germline. The CDR3 is made up of 13 amino acids. CDR3 sequence (DNA): TGTGCCAGCAGATACGGACTTTCCTACGAGCAGTACTTC. It yields the protein CASRYGLSYEQYF.

The chain employs TRBV30 and TRBJ1-2; D is undetermined. CDR1 is GTSNPN, CDR2 SVGIG, per germline (reference sequence). The CDR3 runs 13 residues. Deletions cut 1 base from V and 4 bases from J, with 10 bases between. CDR3 region: CAWSGERSYGYTF. The CDR3 nucleotides read TGTGCCTGGAGTGGCGAGCGAAGCTATGGCTACACCTTC.

V is TRBV7-9 and J is TRBJ2-7, with D unresolved. V was cut by 4 bases and J by 4 bases, with 8 bases left in between. The CDR3 is 12 residues long. Germline CDR1 SEHNR, CDR2 FQNEAQ (reference sequence). CDR3 loop: CASSSRLYEQYF. For the CDR3, the DNA is TGTGCCAGCAGCTCAAGACTGTACGAGCAGTACTTC. Combining the CDR3 with reference TRBV7-9 and TRBJ2-7 gives the whole variable domain DTGVSQNPRHKITKRGQNVTFRCDPISEHNRLYWYRQTLGQGPEFLTYFQNEAQLEKSRLLSDRFSAERPKGSFSTLEIQRTEQGDSAMYLCASSSRLYEQYFGPGTRLTVT.

The chain uses TRBV7-3 and TRBJ2-1; 9 bases align to TRBD2. Germline CDR1 reads SGHTA; CDR2 reads FQGTGA. V lost 5 bases and J lost 6; bases outside the gene matches: 8. The CDR3 runs 15 residues. Written as DNA, the CDR3 is TGTGCCAGCAGCCCCCGGACTAGCGCGATCAATGAGCAGTTCTTC. The encoded protein is CASSPRTSAINEQFF.

This chain uses TRBV10-3 with TRBJ2-1; TRBD1 matches 7 bases. The CDR3 has 14 residues. J lost 1 base, V lost 6 bases, and 3 bases had no gene match. Germline-derived CDR1 and CDR2 are ENHRY and SYGVKD. DNA of the CDR3: TGTGCCATCAGAGGGGACAGATCCTACAATGAGCAGTTCTTC. Residues: CAIRGDRSYNEQFF.

The rearrangement joins TRBV28 to TRBJ2-5, with a tentative D call TRBD1 (5 bases). Trimming removed 3 bases at V and 1 base at J, with 9 bases between. The germline CDR1 and CDR2 sequences are MDHEN and SYDVKM. This CDR3 spans 14 amino acids. This CDR3 reads CASSFDSSQETQYF. The CDR3 DNA is TGTGCCAGCAGTTTCGACAGCTCCCAAGAGACCCAGTACTTC.

This rearrangement joins TRBV27 to TRBJ2-3; 9 bases are a match to TRBD2. Looked up from germline, CDR1 is MNHEY and CDR2 is SMNVEV (reference sequence). This CDR3 comprises 19 residues. The ends lost 5 bases at V and 1 base at J; junction bases unmatched: 16. The chain's CDR3 is CASSRQKRREGFGTDTQYF. The CDR3 DNA reads TGTGCCAGCAGTCGACAAAAGAGGCGGGAGGGATTTGGCACAGATACGCAGTATTTT.

V is TRBV25-1 and J is TRBJ1-3, with unresolved D. CDR1 MGHDK and CDR2 SYGVNS come from the germline V gene. The V end was cut by 1 base, the J end by 4 bases, with 8 bases between. This CDR3 is built from 14 residues. The CDR3 DNA reads TGTGCCAGCAGTGAATTTGCCAGGGGAAACACCATATATTTT. It codes for CASSEFARGNTIYF.